These 25 T cell receptor beta chains were sequenced from one sample in a study of graft-versus-host responses after intestinal transplantation. These receptors are not linked to any known antigen. TCRdb keeps only in-frame clones here, not all; method: immunoSEQ multiplex PCR. The data show more than 95,000 clones, approximately 90% seen once. This specimen was unstimulated CD4+ T cells sorted from spleen or lymph node cells, taken before intestinal transplant. The receptors come from a human donor who received an intestinal transplant.

This sequence joins TRBV9 and TRBJ2-5; D is uncertain. The CDR3 has 12 amino acids. The V gene lost 3 bases and the J gene lost 3 bases, with 6 bases spanning the gap. Germline CDR1 SGDLS, CDR2 YYNGEE. The CDR3 DNA is TGTGCCAGCAGCGGACTGGAAGAGACCCAGTACTTC. It codes for CASSGLEETQYF.

The chain uses TRBV23-1 and TRBJ1-1; 7 positions agree with TRBD1. TRBV23-1 belongs to the ORF category, with a function that is uncertain. The CDR3 sequence is 14 residues long. V was clipped by 2 bases and J by 3 bases; unmatched bases: 3. The CDR3 DNA follows: TGCGCCAGCAGTCAAGACAGGGAGGACACTGAAGCTTTCTTT. Protein: CASSQDREDTEAFF.

This clone has more than one count but fewer than ten. The genes are TRBV6-1 and TRBJ2-1; 9 bases map to TRBD2. The V gene end was trimmed by 1 base and the J gene end by 6 bases; junction bases not matched to a gene: 10. CDR3 length equals 17 residues. Germline V gene data show CDR1 as MNHNS and CDR2 as SASEGT. In DNA form, the CDR3 reads TGTGCCAGCAGTGAAGACGGCATAGCGGGAGTAGTCAATGAGCAGTTCTTC. Translated, it gives CASSEDGIAGVVNEQFF.

The chain employs TRBV15 and TRBJ1-6, with TRBD1 matching over 7 bases. This CDR3 is 17 amino acids long. Germline loops: CDR1 LNHNV, CDR2 YYDKDF (reference sequence). Unmatched junction bases numbered 4, after V lost 0 bases and J lost 2 bases. CDR3 DNA sequence: TGTGCCACCAGCAGAGACCAGGGGGGTCCCTATAATTCACCCCTCCACTTT. It encodes CATSRDQGGPYNSPLHF.

This clone was counted once. The J gene is TRBJ1-5, the V gene TRBV28; 9 nucleotides line up with TRBD1. This CDR3 is built from 15 residues. In germline, CDR1 is MDHEN, CDR2 SYDVKM. V was clipped by 4 bases and J by 6 bases; unmatched bases: 7. The CDR3 protein is CASSSGQGNFQPQHF. Here the CDR3 DNA reads TGTGCCAGCAGTTCCGGACAGGGGAATTTTCAGCCCCAGCATTTT.

This clone was seen just once. The chain uses TRBV5-1 and TRBJ2-1, with D perhaps TRBD1 (6 bases). Germline V CDR1 and CDR2: SGHRS, YFSETQ. Trimming pared 3 bases from V and 3 bases from J, leaving 10 bases between. This CDR3 contains 14 residues. In DNA, the CDR3 is TGCGCCAGCAGCTCCCCGGACAGCTACAATGAGCAGTTCTTC. Translated: CASSSPDSYNEQFF.

The chain couples TRBV28 to TRBJ1-5, with D possibly TRBD1 on 6 matching bases. V was pared by 1 base and J by 3 bases, with 19 bases between. The CDR3 loop spans 18 amino acids. Looked up from germline, CDR1 is MDHEN and CDR2 is SYDVKM. CDR3 loop: CASSLFFTGGRDNQPQHF. The CDR3 nucleotides are TGTGCCAGCAGTTTATTTTTTACCGGGGGGCGAGACAATCAGCCCCAGCATTTT.

The V and J genes are TRBV7-2 and TRBJ1-5; 8 positions agree with TRBD1. After removal of 5 bases from V and 0 bases from J, the junction contained 3 bases not matched to a gene. CDR3 length: 15 residues. Germline values: CDR1 SGHTA, CDR2 FQGNSA. The CDR3 here is CASSEDRGSNQPQHF. The CDR3 bases are TGTGCCAGCAGCGAAGACAGGGGTAGCAATCAGCCCCAGCATTTT.

The count of this clone is one. The chain recombines TRBV30 with TRBJ1-4, with 7 bases identical to TRBD1. The CDR3 extends over 14 amino acids. Germline CDR1 is GTSNPN and CDR2 is SVGIG (reference sequence). Trimming removed 3 bases from V and 6 bases from J; junction bases left unmatched: 7. The DNA for the CDR3 is TGTGCCTGGAGGAGCCGGGACAGCGATGAAAAACTGTTTTTT. It yields the protein CAWRSRDSDEKLFF.

The V and J genes are TRBV11-1 and TRBJ2-7; 7 bases map to TRBD1. Germline lookup yields CDR1 SGHAT and CDR2 FQDESV (reference sequence). The CDR3 runs to 15 residues. The junction had 15 bases not matched to a gene; V was cut back by 11 bases and J by 2 bases. The CDR3 coding sequence is TGTGCCTCAGCTACATTAACAGGGGACCCCTACGAGCAGTACTTC. Translation gives CASATLTGDPYEQYF.

This chain joins TRBV11-2 and TRBJ1-2, with 7 bases fitting TRBD1. The CDR3 sequence is 13 residues long. Looked up from germline, CDR1 is SGHAT and CDR2 is FQNNGV. J was trimmed by 4 bases and V by 1 base; bases with no gene match: 0. The CDR3 DNA reads as TGTGCCAGCAGCTTAGCAGGGGGCTATGGCTACACCTTC. Translated, it gives CASSLAGGYGYTF.

J is TRBJ1-2 and V is TRBV28; 7 nucleotides agree with TRBD1. The CDR3 sequence is 15 residues long. Germline assignment: CDR1 MDHEN and CDR2 SYDVKM. The V segment lost 5 bases and the J segment 4 bases; nucleotides outside the gene matches: 10. This chain's CDR3 is CASSARDRGRYGYTF. CDR3 sequence (DNA): TGTGCCAGCAGTGCCAGGGACAGAGGTCGCTATGGCTACACCTTC.

V and J are TRBV5-4 and TRBJ2-2, with D maybe TRBD1 (5 bases). The V end lost 0 bases, the J end lost 4 bases, and 10 bases lay between the germline ends. The CDR3 runs to 15 residues. Germline V gives CDR1 SGHNT, CDR2 YYREEE (reference sequence). CDR3 bases: TGTGCCAGCAGCTTGGCCAGGGATGGCACCGGGGAGCTGTTTTTT. Translation gives CASSLARDGTGELFF.

The gene calls are TRBV27 and TRBJ1-5; D unclear. There are 13 residues in the CDR3. CDR1 is MNHEY and CDR2 is SMNVEV in the germline V gene (reference sequence). The V gene lost 6 bases and the J gene lost 9 bases, with 15 bases spanning the gap. DNA for the CDR3: TGTGCCAGCAGACCTCACGCGTCCGGGCCCCAGCATTTT. This sequence encodes CASRPHASGPQHF.

The chain combines TRBV12-5 with TRBJ2-3; D gene unclear. The CDR3 is 14 residues long. Trimming removed 1 base at V and 2 bases at J, with 7 bases between. CDR1 is LGHNT, CDR2 FRNRAP, per germline. This CDR3 reads CASGLASTTDTQYF. CDR3 nucleotide sequence: TGTGCTAGTGGTTTGGCGAGTACCACAGATACGCAGTATTTT.

This chain joins TRBV5-1 and TRBJ2-3; 9 nucleotides match TRBD2. The germline V gene has CDR1 SGHRS and CDR2 YFSETQ. V was clipped by 5 bases and J by 3 bases; unmatched bases: 7. The CDR3 has 15 residues. The CDR3 DNA reads TGCGCCAGCAGACCTAGCGGGACGAGGACAGATACGCAGTATTTT. Translating gives CASRPSGTRTDTQYF.

CDR3 protein: CATKRGGADTQYF. The DNA for the CDR3 is TGTGCCACCAAAAGAGGAGGGGCAGATACGCAGTATTTT. V gene TRBV28 combines with J gene TRBJ2-3, with D perhaps matching TRBD2 (6 bases). With 10 bases removed from V and 4 bases from J, the gap between germline ends came to 15 bases. This CDR3 spans 13 amino acids. CDR1 and CDR2 from the germline V gene are MDHEN and SYDVKM. Full variable domain (rest looked up from reference TRBV28 and TRBJ2-3): DVKVTQSSRYLVKRTGEKVFLECVQDMDHENMFWYRQDPGLGLRLIYFSYDVKMKEKGDIPEGYSVSREKKERFSLILESASTNQTSMYLCATKRGGADTQYFGPGTRLTVL.

The chain is built from TRBV27 and TRBJ1-5; tentative D call: TRBD1 (6 bases). Germline V lookup: CDR1 MNHEY, CDR2 SMNVEV (reference sequence). CDR3 length: 14 amino acids. V was cut by 2 bases and J by 7 bases, with 12 bases left in between. This CDR3 reads CASSLTGFLQPQHF. DNA of the CDR3: TGTGCCAGCAGTTTAACAGGGTTTCTACAGCCCCAGCATTTT.

The gene calls are TRBV5-1 and TRBJ2-1, with 7 nucleotides matching TRBD2. From germline, CDR1 is SGHRS and CDR2 YFSETQ. CDR3 length: 15 residues. Trimming cost V 2 bases and J 2 bases; bases outside gene matches: 4. CDR3 region: CASSFLADTYNEQFF. CDR3 bases: TGCGCCAGCAGCTTCCTAGCGGATACCTACAATGAGCAGTTCTTC.

The rearrangement joins TRBV15 to TRBJ1-2; 7 nucleotides agree with TRBD1. With 0 bases clipped from V and 2 bases from J, the junction kept 6 bases outside the gene matches. This CDR3 has 16 residues. Germline CDR1 reads LNHNV; CDR2 reads YYDKDF (reference sequence). The CDR3 protein is CATSRDLRTGNYGYTF. The CDR3 coding sequence is TGTGCCACCAGCAGAGATTTGCGGACAGGCAACTATGGCTACACCTTC.

This rearrangement joins TRBV11-2 to TRBJ2-7, with D maybe TRBD2 (6 bases). V gave up 5 bases and J gave up 0 bases, with 11 bases separating them. The length of the CDR3 is 14 residues. Germline CDR1 SGHAT, CDR2 FQNNGV. The CDR3 region is CASSPGLSSYEQYF. CDR3 sequence (DNA): TGTGCCAGCAGCCCCGGACTATCCTCCTACGAGCAGTACTTC.

The chain joins TRBV18 to TRBJ2-6; D is undetermined. Germline V lookup: CDR1 KGHSH, CDR2 LQKENI. The CDR3 has 15 amino acids. Trimming shortened V by 2 bases and J by 2 bases, and 7 bases separated the two germline ends. The CDR3 coding sequence is TGTGCCAGCTCACCAACTGCGCCTGGGGCCAACGTCCTGACTTTC. It codes for CASSPTAPGANVLTF.

V is TRBV4-2 and J is TRBJ1-3; 11 bases match TRBD1. The V and J ends lost 3 bases and 0 bases, in that order; junction bases with no gene match: 4. Germline assignment: CDR1 LGHNA and CDR2 YNFKEQ. The CDR3 length is 17 residues. The CDR3: CASSQRDRGDSGNTIYF. The CDR3 DNA is TGTGCCAGCAGCCAGAGGGACAGGGGGGACTCTGGAAACACCATATATTTT.

As concerns this clone: Other DNA sequences in the sample encode the same CDR3. J is TRBJ2-5 and V is TRBV5-4; 16 nucleotides agree with TRBD2. CDR1 and CDR2 (germline): SGHNT, YYREEE (reference sequence). CDR3 length: 19 amino acids. V lost 2 bases and J lost 4; bases outside the gene matches: 11. The DNA for the CDR3 is TGTGCCAGCAGCTTAACCGGGACTAGCGGGGGGGCGGGCAGAGAGACCCAGTACTTC. Its translation is CASSLTGTSGGAGRETQYF.

The chain links TRBV11-2 to TRBJ1-1, with TRBD1 identical over 7 bases. CDR1 is SGHAT, CDR2 FQNNGV, per germline. J lost 0 bases, V lost 5 bases, and 9 bases had no gene match. The CDR3 is 16 amino acids. The CDR3 here is CASSELATGMNTEAFF. The CDR3 nucleotides are TGTGCCAGCAGCGAACTGGCGACAGGGATGAACACTGAAGCTTTCTTT.